Listed here are 27 T cell receptor beta chains from one sample, sequenced in a study of PD-1 blockade in classical Hodgkin lymphoma. TCRdb's table, derived via immunoSEQ multiplex PCR, lists solely in-frame clones and lacks some. The sample contains more than 60,000 clones, 90% of which appear only once. Each patient relapsed following autologous stem cell transplantation, and prior brentuximab vedotin exposure differed. The sample in question was peripheral blood mononuclear cells (PBMCs), obtained at baseline. The receptors come from a human donor with classical Hodgkin lymphoma.

The CDR3 sequence: CASSPTMGNSYEQYF. DNA for the CDR3: TGTGCCAGCTCACCGACCATGGGCAACTCCTACGAGCAGTACTTC. The chain combines TRBV18 with TRBJ2-7, with D unresolved. The CDR3 is made up of 15 amino acids. V shed 3 bases and J shed 0 bases, with 12 bases lying between them. CDR1 is KGHSH, CDR2 LQKENI, per germline.

This chain joins TRBV9 and TRBJ1-2; possibly TRBD1 for D (5 bases). CDR3 size: 15 residues. Trimming pared 3 bases from V and 4 bases from J, leaving 16 bases between. The germline V gene has CDR1 SGDLS and CDR2 YYNGEE. The CDR3: CASSAEGRDLYGYTF. The CDR3, as DNA: TGTGCCAGCAGCGCTGAGGGTAGGGACCTCTATGGCTACACCTTC. The variable domain in full, completed from reference TRBV9 and TRBJ1-2, reads DSGVTQTPKHLITATGQRVTLRCSPRSGDLSVYWYQQSLDQGLQFLIQYYNGEERAKGNILERFSAQQFPDLHSELNLSSLELGDSALYFCASSAEGRDLYGYTFGSGTRLTVV.

The J gene is TRBJ1-1, the V gene TRBV7-2; tentative D call: TRBD1 (6 bases). This CDR3 has 15 residues. V was trimmed by 1 base and J by 5 bases, leaving 14 bases between them. Germline V CDR1 and CDR2: SGHTA, FQGNSA. For the CDR3, the DNA is TGTGCCAGCAGCTTAGGTTCCAGGGGATGGACTGAAGCTTTCTTT. Amino acids: CASSLGSRGWTEAFF.

This clone was detected only a few times. The chain has TRBV11-2 and TRBJ1-2, with D hard to call. Per germline, CDR1 SGHAT and CDR2 FQNNGV. The CDR3 is 14 residues long. V lost 7 bases and J lost 5, with 17 bases in between. The CDR3 reads CASKEGSVGYGYTF. The CDR3 DNA sequence: TGTGCCAGCAAAGAGGGCTCGGTGGGGTATGGCTACACCTTC. Full variable domain (remainder filled in from reference TRBV11-2 and TRBJ1-2): EAGVAQSPRYKIIEKRQSVAFWCNPISGHATLYWYQQILGQGPKLLIQFQNNGVVDDSQLPKDRFSAERLKGVDSTLKIQPAKLEDSAVYLCASKEGSVGYGYTFGSGTRLTVV.

This clone has only one observation. The CDR3 here is CASRGGQGTTEAFF. The DNA of the CDR3 is TGTGCCAGCAGAGGGGGACAGGGGACCACCGAAGCTTTCTTT. The V call is TRBV28, the J call TRBJ1-1; 10 nucleotides line up with TRBD1. V dropped 6 bases and J dropped 8; count of bases not matched to a gene: 9. The CDR3 runs 14 residues. Germline V lookup: CDR1 MDHEN, CDR2 SYDVKM.

The V call is TRBV4-2, the J call TRBJ1-4, with a weak D call TRBD1 (5 bases). Germline V gives CDR1 LGHNA, CDR2 YNFKEQ. There are 16 residues in the CDR3. Trimming removed 0 bases from V and 7 bases from J, with 15 bases in between. This CDR3 reads CASSQDIGALGEKLFF. The CDR3 DNA is TGTGCCAGCAGCCAAGACATAGGGGCCCTAGGTGAAAAACTGTTTTTT.

The chain has TRBV7-3 and TRBJ2-1; 12 bases align to TRBD1. J lost 9 bases, V lost 6 bases, and 9 bases had no gene match. The germline V gene has CDR1 SGHTA and CDR2 FQGTGA. The CDR3 runs 15 residues. CDR3 in DNA: TGTGCCAGCAGTTTTAAGGGACAGGGGGCGGTTGAGCAGTTCTTC. The encoded protein is CASSFKGQGAVEQFF.

The rearrangement uses TRBV19 and TRBJ2-3; 9 nucleotides align to TRBD1. Germline assignment: CDR1 LNHDA and CDR2 SQIVND (reference sequence). This CDR3 is built from 14 residues. J gave up 0 bases and V 6 bases, and 1 base lay outside the gene matches. The CDR3 DNA is TGTGCCAGTAGCGGACAGGGGAGCACAGATACGCAGTATTTT. It specifies CASSGQGSTDTQYF.

The V call is TRBV5-4, the J call TRBJ2-3; D not certain. Germline CDR1 reads SGHNT; CDR2 reads YYREEE (reference sequence). V was clipped by 3 bases and J by 5 bases, with 16 bases between them. The CDR3 length is 15 residues. The CDR3, as DNA: TGTGCCAGCAGCTCGAACCTAGACTCCAGAGATACGCAGTATTTT. Translated, it gives CASSSNLDSRDTQYF. The full variable domain, rest sourced from reference TRBV5-4 and TRBJ2-3, is ETGVTQSPTHLIKTRGQQVTLRCSSQSGHNTVSWYQQALGQGPQFIFQYYREEENGRGNFPPRFSGLQFPNYSSELNVNALELDDSALYLCASSSNLDSRDTQYFGPGTRLTVL.

V gene TRBV20-1 combines with J gene TRBJ2-5; D gene unclear. Germline V gene data show CDR1 as DFQATT and CDR2 as SNEGSKA (reference sequence). Trimming pared 3 bases from V and 4 bases from J, leaving 6 bases between. The CDR3 is 11 amino acids. The CDR3 coding sequence is TGCAGTGCTAGTGGAACAGAGACCCAGTACTTC. Translated, it gives CSASGTETQYF.

This rearrangement joins TRBV11-1 to TRBJ1-5, with D unclear. The germline V gene has CDR1 SGHAT and CDR2 FQDESV (reference sequence). V was shortened by 3 bases and J by 1 base, with 10 bases between the two germline ends. The CDR3 spans 15 residues. The CDR3 loop is CASSLSHGSNQPQHF. The CDR3 coding sequence is TGTGCCAGCAGCTTGAGTCACGGCAGCAATCAGCCCCAGCATTTT.

This chain connects TRBV29-1 to TRBJ1-4; TRBD1 might be the D (5 bases). The V end was cut by 5 bases, the J end by 0 bases, with 7 bases between. In germline, CDR1 is SQVTM, CDR2 ANQGSEA. There are 13 residues in the CDR3. This CDR3 is CSVPGTTNEKLFF. In nucleotides, the CDR3 is TGCAGCGTTCCAGGGACAACTAATGAAAAACTGTTTTTT.

The chain employs TRBV5-1 and TRBJ2-3, with D hard to call. The germline gives CDR1 SGHRS, CDR2 YFSETQ. Trimming cost V 0 bases and J 1 base, with 9 bases left between them. CDR3 size: 15 residues. The CDR3 loop is CASSLGRIGTDTQYF. The CDR3 bases are TGCGCCAGCAGCTTGGGGCGGATCGGCACAGATACGCAGTATTTT.

The chain recombines TRBV27 with TRBJ2-1; no firm D call. Trimming left V 8 bases short and J 12 bases short, with 26 bases between. This CDR3 has 15 residues. Germline CDR1 reads MNHEY; CDR2 reads SMNVEV (reference sequence). In nucleotides, the CDR3 is TGTGCCAGCCGCCCGGGCGAATCTGTAACTCCGGGGCAGTTCTTC. It specifies CASRPGESVTPGQFF.

The chain uses TRBV9 and TRBJ2-3; weak D call: TRBD1 (5 bases). The germline V gene encodes CDR1 SGDLS and CDR2 YYNGEE. The length of the CDR3 is 16 residues. V dropped 0 bases and J dropped 6 bases, with 17 bases sitting between them. Written as DNA, the CDR3 is TGTGCCAGCAGCGTAGAGGGGTGGTGGATGACCGATACGCAGTATTTT. Protein product: CASSVEGWWMTDTQYF.

The rearrangement links TRBV28 to TRBJ2-7; the D gene is possibly TRBD1 (6 bases). The CDR3 is 16 amino acids. Per the germline V gene, CDR1 is MDHEN and CDR2 is SYDVKM. V lost 5 bases and J 4 bases, leaving 21 bases between the germline ends. The CDR3 protein is CASSPLDRNAQYEQYF. The CDR3 region has the DNA TGTGCCAGCAGTCCACTCGACAGGAATGCTCAATACGAGCAGTACTTC.

This sequence joins TRBV10-3 and TRBJ1-3; D may be TRBD1 (5 bases). The CDR3 spans 14 residues. Germline CDR1 and CDR2: ENHRY and SYGVKD. The V and J ends lost 6 bases and 3 bases respectively, with 12 bases between them. Here the CDR3 reads CAIRQDGGGNTIYF. In DNA form, the CDR3 reads TGTGCCATCAGGCAGGACGGGGGTGGAAACACCATATATTTT.

The chain joins TRBV19 to TRBJ2-1; possibly TRBD2 for D (5 bases). The CDR3 length is 14 residues. V lost 7 bases to trimming and J lost 7 bases, with 17 bases between them. Germline CDR1 LNHDA, CDR2 SQIVND (reference sequence). CDR3 bases: TGTGCCAGTACCCTTGGAGGCCTCGGGAATGAGCAGTTCTTC. Translation gives CASTLGGLGNEQFF.

V gene TRBV28 combines with J gene TRBJ2-3; D remains ambiguous. Germline CDR1 MDHEN, CDR2 SYDVKM. Trimming removed 1 base at V and 5 bases at J, with 7 bases between. This CDR3 region has 13 residues. CDR3 amino acids: CASSLLVGDTQYF. CDR3 coding DNA: TGTGCCAGCAGTTTATTGGTGGGAGATACGCAGTATTTT.

This sequence joins TRBV2 and TRBJ2-7; TRBD1 agrees at 7 bases. The CDR3 extends over 15 amino acids. Germline loops: CDR1 SNHLY, CDR2 FYNNEI. V lost 5 bases, J lost 0 bases, and 7 bases stayed unmatched. The CDR3 region has the DNA TGTGCCAGCAGTAGAAACAGGGGCTACTCCTACGAGCAGTACTTC. Its protein product is CASSRNRGYSYEQYF. The entire variable domain, with the rest obtained from reference TRBV2 and TRBJ2-7, is as follows: EPEVTQTPSHQVTQMGQEVILRCVPISNHLYFYWYRQILGQKVEFLVSFYNNEISEKSEIFDDQFSVERPDGSNFTLKIRSTKLEDSAMYFCASSRNRGYSYEQYFGPGTRLTVT.

The rearrangement links TRBV7-8 to TRBJ2-4; D is unresolved. V lost 2 bases to trimming and J lost 14 bases, with 16 bases between them. The CDR3 loop spans 13 amino acids. The germline V gene encodes CDR1 SGHVS and CDR2 FQNEAQ. The CDR3 region is CASSLKVLNPEYF. CDR3 DNA sequence: TGTGCCAGCAGCTTAAAGGTTTTGAATCCTGAGTACTTC.

The chain combines TRBV10-3 with TRBJ2-7; 14 bases map to TRBD2. V was pared by 3 bases and J by 4 bases, with 5 bases of the junction left unmatched. Per germline, CDR1 ENHRY and CDR2 SYGVKD. The CDR3 is made up of 16 amino acids. Here the CDR3 DNA reads TGTGCCATCAGTGAAGGACTAGCGGGGGGCGAGTACGAGCAGTACTTC. This sequence encodes CAISEGLAGGEYEQYF.

This chain links TRBV6-6 with TRBJ2-5, with D perhaps matching TRBD2 (6 bases). Trimming pared 2 bases from V and 4 bases from J, leaving 14 bases between. CDR3 length equals 15 residues. The germline gives CDR1 MNHNY, CDR2 SVGAGI (reference sequence). The CDR3 bases are TGTGCCAGCAGTTACGCAGGGACTCCTGGAGAGACCCAGTACTTC. Translated, it gives CASSYAGTPGETQYF.

This clone was observed a single time. The V call is TRBV28, the J call TRBJ2-7; 11 bases match TRBD2. The CDR3 sequence is 21 residues long. Trimming removed 4 bases from V and 4 bases from J; junction bases left unmatched: 24. Germline values: CDR1 MDHEN, CDR2 SYDVKM. The CDR3 nucleotides read TGTGCCAGCAGTTGGGGGCGTGAACACCCAAACTCCGGGACTAGCGGATACGAGCAGTACTTC. This translates into CASSWGREHPNSGTSGYEQYF.

This chain connects TRBV4-1 to TRBJ2-5; 7 nucleotides agree with TRBD2. Germline V lookup: CDR1 MGHRA, CDR2 YSYEKL. The CDR3 sequence is 16 residues long. V trimming: 2 bases; J trimming: 1 base; junction bases outside the gene matches: 7. For the CDR3, the DNA is TGCGCCAGCAGCCAATTTGTAGCGGGCACCCAAGAGACCCAGTACTTC. Translation: CASSQFVAGTQETQYF.

The chain combines TRBV28 with TRBJ1-2; TRBD1 agrees at 7 bases. The germline V gene encodes CDR1 MDHEN and CDR2 SYDVKM. V lost 3 bases to trimming and J lost 2 bases; unmatched junction nucleotides: 6. This CDR3 comprises 15 residues. This chain's CDR3 is CASSFDRELNYGYTF. The CDR3 DNA sequence: TGTGCCAGCAGTTTTGACAGGGAGCTAAACTATGGCTACACCTTC.

This chain uses TRBV5-4 with TRBJ2-2, with TRBD2 as a possible D gene (5 bases). Germline V gives CDR1 SGHNT, CDR2 YYREEE (reference sequence). Trimming took 0 bases from V and 6 from J, leaving 15 bases between them. CDR3 length: 16 residues. CDR3 amino acids: CASSLGRFRGPGELFF. The CDR3 coding sequence is TGTGCCAGCAGCTTGGGGAGGTTTAGAGGGCCCGGGGAGCTGTTTTTT.